Listed below are T cell receptor beta chains from one sample, sequenced in a study of spatial heterogeneity in lung cancer. TCRdb processed the 5' RACE reads anew with MiXCR; each CDR3 protein has one entry. Of a few thousand distinct CDR3 sequences listed, about 6% are singletons. The sequencing here drew on lung tumor tissue, taken at surgery. Receptors originate from a male donor with early-stage non-small cell lung cancer. Both conserved end residues are part of each CDR3. The order of the fields is clone size, D gene, V gene, J gene, CDR3 protein, CDR3 DNA. The D gene is left open where the match is weak. Clone size appears in some rows only: once, few, many, or a class for an expanded clone.

medium-sized,TRBD2,TRBV7-2,TRBJ2-5,CASSYSGRAWETQYF,TGTGCCAGCAGTTATAGCGGGAGGGCCTGGGAGACCCAGTACTTC
medium-sized,NA,TRBV30,TRBJ2-2,CAWNPGQTATGELFF,TGTGCCTGGAACCCGGGACAAACTGCCACCGGGGAGCTGTTTTTT
large,NA,TRBV12-3/TRBV12-4,TRBJ1-1,CASSVSTGEAFF,TGTGCCAGCAGTGTCTCGACAGGTGAAGCTTTCTTT
medium-sized,NA,TRBV9,TRBJ1-5,CASSVGRQTRNQPQHF,TGTGCCAGCAGCGTAGGCCGGCAGACGCGCAATCAGCCCCAGCATTTT
medium-sized,TRBD2,TRBV11-2,TRBJ2-5,CASSPGTSGGGETQYF,TGTGCCAGCAGCCCCGGGACTAGCGGAGGGGGGGAGACCCAGTACTTC
many,NA,TRBV30,TRBJ1-5,CAWSAGGNSQPQHF,TGTGCCTGGAGCGCCGGGGGGAATAGTCAGCCCCAGCATTTT
many,NA,TRBV20-1,TRBJ2-4,CSARDLEGAKNIQYF,TGCAGTGCTAGAGATCTGGAGGGGGCCAAAAACATTCAGTACTTC
NA,NA,TRBV6-1,TRBJ2-1,CASKGGPYNEQFF,TGTGCCAGCAAAGGAGGACCGTACAATGAGCAGTTCTTC
medium-sized,NA,TRBV12-3/TRBV12-4,TRBJ2-3,CASSLTDTQYF,TGTGCCAGCAGCCTCACAGATACGCAGTATTTT
medium-sized,NA,TRBV5-1,TRBJ2-6,CASSLEGAGANVLTF,TGCGCCAGCAGCTTGGAAGGGGCTGGGGCCAACGTCCTGACTTTC
medium-sized,NA,TRBV14,TRBJ2-3,CASSQQERTDTQYF,TGTGCCAGCAGCCAACAAGAACGCACAGATACGCAGTATTTT